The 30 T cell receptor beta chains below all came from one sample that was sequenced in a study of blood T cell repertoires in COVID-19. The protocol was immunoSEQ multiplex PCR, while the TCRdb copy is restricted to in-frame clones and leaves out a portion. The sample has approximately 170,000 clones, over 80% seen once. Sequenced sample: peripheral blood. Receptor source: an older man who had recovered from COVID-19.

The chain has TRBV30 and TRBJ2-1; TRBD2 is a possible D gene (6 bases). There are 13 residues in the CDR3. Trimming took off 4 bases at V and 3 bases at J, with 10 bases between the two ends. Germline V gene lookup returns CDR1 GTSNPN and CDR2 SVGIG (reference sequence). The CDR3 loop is CAWTGVGYNEQFF. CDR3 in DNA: TGTGCCTGGACGGGAGTGGGCTACAATGAGCAGTTCTTC. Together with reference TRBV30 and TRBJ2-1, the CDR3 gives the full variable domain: SQTIHQWPATLVQPVGSPLSLECTVEGTSNPNLYWYRQAAGRGLQLLFYSVGIGQISSEVPQNLSASRPQDRQFILSSKKLLLSDSGFYLCAWTGVGYNEQFFGPGTRLTVL.

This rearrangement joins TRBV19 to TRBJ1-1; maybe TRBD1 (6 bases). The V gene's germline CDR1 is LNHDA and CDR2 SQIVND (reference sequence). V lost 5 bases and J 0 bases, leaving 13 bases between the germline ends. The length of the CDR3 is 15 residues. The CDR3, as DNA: TGTGCCAGTAGTCACCGCGGACAGATGAACACTGAAGCTTTCTTT. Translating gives CASSHRGQMNTEAFF.

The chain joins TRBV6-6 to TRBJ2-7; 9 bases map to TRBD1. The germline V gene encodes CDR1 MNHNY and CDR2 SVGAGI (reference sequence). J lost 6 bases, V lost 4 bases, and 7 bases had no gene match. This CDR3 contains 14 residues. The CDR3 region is CASSFTDRGIEQYF. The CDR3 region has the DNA TGTGCCAGCAGTTTTACGGACAGGGGCATCGAGCAGTACTTC.

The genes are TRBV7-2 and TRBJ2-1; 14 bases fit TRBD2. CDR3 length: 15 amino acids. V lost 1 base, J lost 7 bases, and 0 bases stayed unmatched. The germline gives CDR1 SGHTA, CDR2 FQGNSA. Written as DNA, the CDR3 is TGTGCCAGCAGCTTAGGACTAGCGGGAGGGAATGAGCAGTTCTTC. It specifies CASSLGLAGGNEQFF.

The CDR3 region is CASSQDGSGGAYEQYF. Here the CDR3 DNA reads TGTGCCAGCAGCCAAGATGGGAGCGGGGGAGCCTACGAGCAGTACTTC. The chain couples TRBV3-1 (or the pseudogene TRBV3-2) to TRBJ2-7; 8 bases are shared with TRBD2. The length of the CDR3 is 16 residues. Germline V lookup: CDR1 LGHDT, CDR2 YNNKEL (reference sequence). The V segment lost 0 bases and the J segment 2 bases; nucleotides outside the gene matches: 6.

DNA for the CDR3: TGCGCCAGCAGCCAAGAATGGCAGTACTCCTACGAGCAGTACTTC. This sequence encodes CASSQEWQYSYEQYF. The chain uses TRBV4-3 and TRBJ2-7; D uncertain. V dropped 0 bases and J dropped 0 bases, with 9 bases sitting between them. The CDR3 length is 15 residues. Germline V gives CDR1 LGHNA, CDR2 YSLEER.

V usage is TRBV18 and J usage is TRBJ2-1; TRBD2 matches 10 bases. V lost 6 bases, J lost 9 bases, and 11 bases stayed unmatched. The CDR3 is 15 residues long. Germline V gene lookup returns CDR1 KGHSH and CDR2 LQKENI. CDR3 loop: CASSPGLAEGGEQFF. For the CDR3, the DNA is TGTGCCAGCTCCCCCGGACTAGCGGAAGGGGGTGAGCAGTTCTTC.

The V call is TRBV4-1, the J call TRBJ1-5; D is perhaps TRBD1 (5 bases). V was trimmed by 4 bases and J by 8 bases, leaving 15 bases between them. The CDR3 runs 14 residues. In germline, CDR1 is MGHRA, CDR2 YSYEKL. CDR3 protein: CASSRGDRGEPQHF. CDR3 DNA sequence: TGCGCCAGCAGCCGTGGGGATCGGGGGGAGCCCCAGCATTTT.

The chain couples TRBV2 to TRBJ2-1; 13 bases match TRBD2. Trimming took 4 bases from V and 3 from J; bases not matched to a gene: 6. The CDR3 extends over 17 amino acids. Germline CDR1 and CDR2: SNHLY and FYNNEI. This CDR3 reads CASSGGLAGDNYNEQFF. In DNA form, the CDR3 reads TGTGCCAGCAGTGGAGGACTAGCGGGAGATAACTACAATGAGCAGTTCTTC.

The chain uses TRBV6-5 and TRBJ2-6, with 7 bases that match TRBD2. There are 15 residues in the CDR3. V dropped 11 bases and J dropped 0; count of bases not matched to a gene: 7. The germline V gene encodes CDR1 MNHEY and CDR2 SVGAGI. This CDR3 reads CASTGGYSGANVLTF. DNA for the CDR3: TGTGCCTCGACGGGGGGTTACTCTGGGGCCAACGTCCTGACTTTC.

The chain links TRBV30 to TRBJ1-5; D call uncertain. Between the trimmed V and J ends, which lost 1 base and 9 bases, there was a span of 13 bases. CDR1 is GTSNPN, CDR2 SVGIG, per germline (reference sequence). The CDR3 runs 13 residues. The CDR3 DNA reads TGTGCCTGGAGTGATATGGCCATGATGCCCCAGCATTTT. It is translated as CAWSDMAMMPQHF.

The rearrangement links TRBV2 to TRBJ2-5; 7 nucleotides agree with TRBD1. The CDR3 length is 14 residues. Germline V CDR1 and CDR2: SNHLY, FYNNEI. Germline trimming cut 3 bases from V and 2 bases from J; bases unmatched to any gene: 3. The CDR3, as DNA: TGTGCCAGCAGTGAGGGGACAGCTCAAGAGACCCAGTACTTC. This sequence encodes CASSEGTAQETQYF.

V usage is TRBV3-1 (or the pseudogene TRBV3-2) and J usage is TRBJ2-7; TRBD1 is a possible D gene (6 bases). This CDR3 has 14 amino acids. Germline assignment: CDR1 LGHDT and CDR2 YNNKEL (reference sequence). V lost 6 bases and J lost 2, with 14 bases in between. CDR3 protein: CASSSRGQAYEQYF. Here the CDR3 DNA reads TGTGCCAGCAGTTCTCGGGGACAAGCCTACGAGCAGTACTTC.

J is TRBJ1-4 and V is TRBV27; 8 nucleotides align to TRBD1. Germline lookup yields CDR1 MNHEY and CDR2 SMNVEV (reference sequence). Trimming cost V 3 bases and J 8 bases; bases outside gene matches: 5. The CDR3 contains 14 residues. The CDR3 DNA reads TGTGCCAGCAGTTTCGACAGGGGTTCGGAAAAACTGTTTTTT. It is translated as CASSFDRGSEKLFF.

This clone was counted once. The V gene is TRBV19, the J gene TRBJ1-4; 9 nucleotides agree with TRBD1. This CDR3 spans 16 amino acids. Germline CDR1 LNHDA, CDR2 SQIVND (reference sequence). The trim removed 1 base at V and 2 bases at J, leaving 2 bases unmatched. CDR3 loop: CASSIGDRDTNEKLFF. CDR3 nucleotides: TGTGCCAGTAGTATAGGGGACAGGGACACTAATGAAAAACTGTTTTTT.

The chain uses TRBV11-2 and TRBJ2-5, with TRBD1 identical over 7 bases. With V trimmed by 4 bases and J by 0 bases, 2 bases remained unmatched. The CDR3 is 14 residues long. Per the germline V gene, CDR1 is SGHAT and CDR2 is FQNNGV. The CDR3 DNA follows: TGTGCCAGCAGCTCCGGGACAGACCAAGAGACCCAGTACTTC. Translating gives CASSSGTDQETQYF.

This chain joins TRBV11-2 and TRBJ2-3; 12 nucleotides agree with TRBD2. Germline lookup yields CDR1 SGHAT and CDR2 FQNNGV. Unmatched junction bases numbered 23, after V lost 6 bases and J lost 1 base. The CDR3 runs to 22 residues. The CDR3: CASSSIKPYYGLAGLRTDTQYF. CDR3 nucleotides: TGTGCCAGCAGTTCGATCAAGCCTTACTATGGACTAGCGGGACTCCGCACAGATACGCAGTATTTT.

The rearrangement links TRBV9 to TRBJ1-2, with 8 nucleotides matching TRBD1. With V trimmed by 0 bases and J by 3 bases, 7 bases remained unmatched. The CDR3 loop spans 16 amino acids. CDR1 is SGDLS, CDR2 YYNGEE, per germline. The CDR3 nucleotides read TGTGCCAGCAGCGTAGACCAGGGGGCGAGTGACTATGGCTACACCTTC. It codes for CASSVDQGASDYGYTF.

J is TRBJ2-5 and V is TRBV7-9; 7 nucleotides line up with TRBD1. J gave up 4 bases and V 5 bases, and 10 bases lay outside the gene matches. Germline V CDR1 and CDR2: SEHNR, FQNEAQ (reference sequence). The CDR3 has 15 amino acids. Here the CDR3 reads CASSLGGQIGETQYF. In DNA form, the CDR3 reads TGTGCCAGCAGCCTAGGGGGCCAGATCGGAGAGACCCAGTACTTC.

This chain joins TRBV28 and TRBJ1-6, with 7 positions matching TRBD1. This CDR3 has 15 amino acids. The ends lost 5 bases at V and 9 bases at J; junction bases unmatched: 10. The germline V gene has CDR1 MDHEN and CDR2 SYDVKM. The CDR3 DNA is TGTGCCAGCAGTCCCTGGGGACAGTCAATTTCACCCCTCCACTTT. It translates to CASSPWGQSISPLHF.

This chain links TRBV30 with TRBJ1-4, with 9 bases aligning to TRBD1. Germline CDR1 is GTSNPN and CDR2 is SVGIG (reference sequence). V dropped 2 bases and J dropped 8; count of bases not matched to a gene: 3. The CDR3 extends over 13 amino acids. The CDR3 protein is CAWSLQGAEKLFF. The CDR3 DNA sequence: TGTGCCTGGAGTTTACAGGGGGCGGAAAAACTGTTTTTT.

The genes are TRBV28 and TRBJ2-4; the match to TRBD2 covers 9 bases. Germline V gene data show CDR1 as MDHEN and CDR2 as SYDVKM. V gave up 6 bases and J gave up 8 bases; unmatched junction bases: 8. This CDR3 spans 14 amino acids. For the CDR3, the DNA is TGTGCCAGCAGGCTTAGCGGGAGCGGGTACATTCAGTACTTC. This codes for CASRLSGSGYIQYF.

The CDR3: CASSLSGGQETQYF. For the CDR3, the DNA is TGTGCCAGCAGCCTCTCTGGGGGGCAAGAGACCCAGTACTTC. The chain joins TRBV7-9 to TRBJ2-5; D is possibly TRBD2 (6 bases). The V end was cut by 5 bases, the J end by 2 bases, with 12 bases between. CDR3 length: 14 amino acids. From germline, CDR1 is SEHNR and CDR2 FQNEAQ (reference sequence).

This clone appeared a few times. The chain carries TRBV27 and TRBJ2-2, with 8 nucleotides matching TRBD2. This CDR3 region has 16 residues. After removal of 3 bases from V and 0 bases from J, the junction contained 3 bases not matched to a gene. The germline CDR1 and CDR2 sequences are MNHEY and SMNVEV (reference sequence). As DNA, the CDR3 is TGTGCCAGCAGTTTCTTAGCGGGACCGAACACCGGGGAGCTGTTTTTT. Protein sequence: CASSFLAGPNTGELFF.

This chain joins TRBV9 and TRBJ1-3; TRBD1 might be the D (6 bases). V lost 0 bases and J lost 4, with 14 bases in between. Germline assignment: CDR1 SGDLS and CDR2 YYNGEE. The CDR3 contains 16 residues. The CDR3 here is CASSVGGPGEGNTIYF. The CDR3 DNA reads TGTGCCAGCAGCGTAGGTGGCCCAGGGGAGGGAAACACCATATATTTT. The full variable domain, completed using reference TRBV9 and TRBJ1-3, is DSGVTQTPKHLITATGQRVTLRCSPRSGDLSVYWYQQSLDQGLQFLIQYYNGEERAKGNILERFSAQQFPDLHSELNLSSLELGDSALYFCASSVGGPGEGNTIYFGEGSWLTVV.

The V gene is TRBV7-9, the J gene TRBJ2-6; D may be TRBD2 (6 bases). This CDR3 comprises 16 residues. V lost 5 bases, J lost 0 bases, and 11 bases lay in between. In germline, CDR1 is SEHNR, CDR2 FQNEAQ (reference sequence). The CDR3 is CASSPGRSSGANVLTF. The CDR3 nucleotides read TGTGCCAGCAGCCCAGGGAGGAGCTCTGGGGCCAACGTCCTGACTTTC.

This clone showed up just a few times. As DNA, the CDR3 is TGTGCCAGCAGTGGGGGACAGGGCCATCAGCCCCAGCATTTT. Its translation is CASSGGQGHQPQHF. This sequence joins TRBV2 and TRBJ1-5; 9 bases align to TRBD1. The CDR3 has 14 residues. With 4 bases clipped from V and 5 bases from J, the junction kept 3 bases outside the gene matches. In germline, CDR1 is SNHLY, CDR2 FYNNEI.

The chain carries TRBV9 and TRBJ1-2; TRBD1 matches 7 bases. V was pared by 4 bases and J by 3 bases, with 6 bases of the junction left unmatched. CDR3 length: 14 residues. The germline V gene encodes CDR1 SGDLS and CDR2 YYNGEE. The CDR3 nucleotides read TGTGCCAGCAGCCCCTCTACAGGGGACTATGGCTACACCTTC. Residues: CASSPSTGDYGYTF.

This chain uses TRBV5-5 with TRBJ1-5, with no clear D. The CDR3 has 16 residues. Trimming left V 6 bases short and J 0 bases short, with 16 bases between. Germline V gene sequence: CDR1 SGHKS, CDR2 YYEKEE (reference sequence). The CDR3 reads CASNLTKHTSNQPQHF. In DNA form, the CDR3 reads TGTGCCAGCAACCTAACCAAGCATACTAGCAATCAGCCCCAGCATTTT.

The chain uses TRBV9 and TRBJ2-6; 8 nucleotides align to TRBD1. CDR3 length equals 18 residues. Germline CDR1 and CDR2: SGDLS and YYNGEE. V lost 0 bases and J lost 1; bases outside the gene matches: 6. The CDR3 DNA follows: TGTGCCAGCAGCGTAGCTCGGCAGGGGGCGTCTGGGGCCAACGTCCTGACTTTC. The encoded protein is CASSVARQGASGANVLTF.